The clone carrying this T cell receptor (beta chain) has a count of ten or more. This CDR3 is 13 amino acids long. Trimming took off 6 bases at V and 5 bases at J, with 11 bases between the two ends. TCRdb reprocessed the RT-PCR reads with MiXCR, giving one entry per CDR3 protein. The table shows about 680,000 distinct CDR3 sequences, with 11% to 15% occurring only once. V is TRBV12-3 or TRBV12-4 and J is TRBJ1-5; a possible D gene is TRBD1 (5 bases). The sequence was obtained from a female donor in good health, serving as a healthy control. What was sequenced was memory CD4+ T cells from blood. DNA of the CDR3: TGTGCCAGCAGCTGGGGGGGGTATCAGCCCCAGCATTTT. Residues: CASSWGGYQPQHF.